This is a list of T cell receptor beta chains from one sample in a study of beta chain features in type 1 diabetes. Profiling relied on immunoSEQ multiplex PCR, and the TCRdb table lists in-frame clones only, not all of them. The table shows some 660,000 clones, with over 12% occurring only once. Sequencing input: naive CD4+ T cells from blood. These receptors were taken from a man between 18 and 35 years old with type 1 diabetes. CDR3s include the opening cysteine and the closing phenylalanine or tryptophan. Fields, in order: J gene, D gene, clone size, V gene, CDR3 length, CDR3 DNA, CDR3 protein. A D gene is named only where the DNA matches it firmly. A row's size may be missing; if present it is once, few, many or a size class.

J gene: TRBJ2-7
D gene: -
clone size: few
V gene: TRBV6-5
CDR3 length: 10
CDR3 DNA: TGTGCCAGCAGAGGGTACGAGCAGTACTTC
CDR3 protein: CASRGYEQYF

J gene: TRBJ1-1
D gene: -
clone size: few
V gene: TRBV7-3
CDR3 length: 13
CDR3 DNA: TGTGCCAGCAGCTTGGGAGGGGAGACTGAAGCTTTCTTT
CDR3 protein: CASSLGGETEAFF

J gene: TRBJ2-2
D gene: -
clone size: few
V gene: TRBV2
CDR3 length: 14
CDR3 DNA: TGTGCCAGCACCGATAGACAGAACACCGGGGAGCTGTTTTTT
CDR3 protein: CASTDRQNTGELFF

J gene: TRBJ1-2
D gene: -
clone size: -
V gene: TRBV28
CDR3 length: 12
CDR3 DNA: TGTGCCAGCAGTCCAGTAAACTATGGCTACACCTTC
CDR3 protein: CASSPVNYGYTF

J gene: TRBJ2-1
D gene: TRBD2
clone size: -
V gene: TRBV11-2
CDR3 length: 18
CDR3 DNA: TGTGCCAGCAGCCCCCTTTCGGCTAGCGGGCAACCATACAATGAGCAGTTCTTC
CDR3 protein: CASSPLSASGQPYNEQFF

J gene: TRBJ2-7
D gene: -
clone size: -
V gene: TRBV7-9
CDR3 length: 14
CDR3 DNA: TGTGCCAGCAGCATAGGGACCGCGCAGCACGAGCAGTACTTC
CDR3 protein: CASSIGTAQHEQYF

J gene: TRBJ2-5
D gene: -
clone size: -
V gene: TRBV30
CDR3 length: 13
CDR3 DNA: TGTGCCTGGGCCCCCGGGGTTGTGGAGACCCAGTACTTC
CDR3 protein: CAWAPGVVETQYF

J gene: TRBJ2-4
D gene: TRBD2
clone size: few
V gene: TRBV4-3
CDR3 length: 17
CDR3 DNA: TGCGCCAGCAGCCAAGATATGCGCGGGGGGGACAAAAACATTCAGTACTTC
CDR3 protein: CASSQDMRGGDKNIQYF

J gene: TRBJ2-2
D gene: -
clone size: few
V gene: TRBV2
CDR3 length: 15
CDR3 DNA: TGTGCCAGCAGTGCGGAGGGAGTCGGCACCGGGGAGCTGTTTTTT
CDR3 protein: CASSAEGVGTGELFF

J gene: TRBJ1-2
D gene: TRBD1
clone size: few
V gene: TRBV4-2
CDR3 length: 17
CDR3 DNA: TGTGCCAGCAGCCAAGGTGTGCCAGGGGGCGCGGGGTATGGCTACACCTTC
CDR3 protein: CASSQGVPGGAGYGYTF

J gene: TRBJ2-1
D gene: TRBD2
clone size: -
V gene: TRBV14
CDR3 length: 15
CDR3 DNA: TGTGCCAGCAGCCAAGGACAGCGGGGTAACAATGAGCAGTTCTTC
CDR3 protein: CASSQGQRGNNEQFF

J gene: TRBJ2-7
D gene: -
clone size: few
V gene: TRBV30
CDR3 length: 14
CDR3 DNA: TGTGCCTGGAGTGTCGTAGGGTCGAGCTACGAGCAGTACTTC
CDR3 protein: CAWSVVGSSYEQYF

J gene: TRBJ1-3
D gene: -
clone size: few
V gene: TRBV9
CDR3 length: 16
CDR3 DNA: TGTGCCAGCAGCGTATCAGGGAACCTTCCTGGAAACACCATATATTTT
CDR3 protein: CASSVSGNLPGNTIYF

J gene: TRBJ1-5
D gene: TRBD1
clone size: few
V gene: TRBV7-2
CDR3 length: 13
CDR3 DNA: TGTGCCAGCAGCCAACAGGGGAATCAGCCCCAGCATTTT
CDR3 protein: CASSQQGNQPQHF

J gene: TRBJ2-2
D gene: -
clone size: -
V gene: TRBV6-4
CDR3 length: 16
CDR3 DNA: TGTGCCAGCAGTGACTCACTACGACGTGGGGTTCGGGAGCTGTTTTTT
CDR3 protein: CASSDSLRRGVRELFF

J gene: TRBJ2-5
D gene: -
clone size: few
V gene: TRBV30
CDR3 length: 11
CDR3 DNA: TGTGCCTGGACTAGCGAAGAGACCCAGTACTTC
CDR3 protein: CAWTSEETQYF

J gene: TRBJ2-3
D gene: -
clone size: few
V gene: TRBV4-2
CDR3 length: 16
CDR3 DNA: TGTGCCAGCAGCCAAGATCAAAGGGTAGCGGTGGATACGCAGTATTTT
CDR3 protein: CASSQDQRVAVDTQYF

J gene: TRBJ2-7
D gene: -
clone size: -
V gene: TRBV7-2
CDR3 length: 15
CDR3 DNA: TGTGCCAGCAGCTTAGCCTCTGGGCCCTCCTACGAGCAGTACTTC
CDR3 protein: CASSLASGPSYEQYF

J gene: TRBJ2-7
D gene: -
clone size: -
V gene: TRBV28
CDR3 length: 13
CDR3 DNA: TGTGCCAGCAGTTTAAACGTTCCGGGAGAGCAGTACTTC
CDR3 protein: CASSLNVPGEQYF

J gene: TRBJ2-3
D gene: TRBD1
clone size: -
V gene: TRBV7-9
CDR3 length: 16
CDR3 DNA: TGTGCCAGCAGCTTGAGTAGGGGGCATCCGGCAGATACGCAGTATTTT
CDR3 protein: CASSLSRGHPADTQYF

J gene: TRBJ2-3
D gene: -
clone size: few
V gene: TRBV5-6
CDR3 length: 15
CDR3 DNA: TGTGCCAGCAGCTTAGAAAGCGGACGCCCAGATACGCAGTATTTT
CDR3 protein: CASSLESGRPDTQYF

J gene: TRBJ2-7
D gene: TRBD2
clone size: few
V gene: TRBV18
CDR3 length: 15
CDR3 DNA: TGTGCCAGCTCACCAGCGGGAGGAGGGGTCTACGAGCAGTACTTC
CDR3 protein: CASSPAGGGVYEQYF

J gene: TRBJ1-3
D gene: -
clone size: -
V gene: TRBV7-2
CDR3 length: 14
CDR3 DNA: TGTGCCAGCAGCTTGTGGGGCTCTGGAAACACCATATATTTT
CDR3 protein: CASSLWGSGNTIYF

J gene: TRBJ2-7
D gene: -
clone size: -
V gene: TRBV4-3
CDR3 length: 14
CDR3 DNA: TGCGCCAGCAGCCAAGCGCAGGGGAGGTACGAGCAGTACTTC
CDR3 protein: CASSQAQGRYEQYF

J gene: TRBJ1-3
D gene: -
clone size: -
V gene: TRBV9
CDR3 length: 14
CDR3 DNA: TGTGCCAGCAGCACCGAGGGCTCAGGAAACACCATATATTTT
CDR3 protein: CASSTEGSGNTIYF

J gene: TRBJ2-7
D gene: TRBD1
clone size: -
V gene: TRBV2
CDR3 length: 12
CDR3 DNA: TGTGCCAGCAAGGCAGGGGGTGGTGTGCAGTACTTC
CDR3 protein: CASKAGGGVQYF

J gene: TRBJ1-3
D gene: -
clone size: -
V gene: TRBV23-1
CDR3 length: 13
CDR3 DNA: TGCGCCACCGGGGAGACCTCTGGAAACACCATATATTTT
CDR3 protein: CATGETSGNTIYF

J gene: TRBJ2-4
D gene: -
clone size: few
V gene: TRBV7-9
CDR3 length: 16
CDR3 DNA: TGTGCCAGCAGCTTGGGGGCGGGTTTAGCCAAAAACATTCAGTACTTC
CDR3 protein: CASSLGAGLAKNIQYF

J gene: TRBJ2-1
D gene: -
clone size: -
V gene: TRBV7-6
CDR3 length: 15
CDR3 DNA: TGTGCCAGCAGTTCTGGTCCTGTCACCTACAATGAGCAGTTCTTC
CDR3 protein: CASSSGPVTYNEQFF

J gene: TRBJ2-2
D gene: -
clone size: few
V gene: TRBV20-1
CDR3 length: 11
CDR3 DNA: TGCAGTGCTAGGGCGACCGGGGAGCTGTTTTTT
CDR3 protein: CSARATGELFF

J gene: TRBJ2-2
D gene: -
clone size: few
V gene: TRBV7-3
CDR3 length: 15
CDR3 DNA: TGTGCCAGCAGCTTTGGGCGGGTACCAACCGGGGAGCTGTTTTTT
CDR3 protein: CASSFGRVPTGELFF

J gene: TRBJ1-4
D gene: TRBD1
clone size: few
V gene: TRBV28
CDR3 length: 15
CDR3 DNA: TGTGCCAGCAGTTTTGCGGCAGGGGGGAATGAAAAACTGTTTTTT
CDR3 protein: CASSFAAGGNEKLFF

J gene: TRBJ2-7
D gene: -
clone size: -
V gene: TRBV29-1
CDR3 length: 15
CDR3 DNA: TGCAGCGTCGGGACAGCTACTAATCTAGGGGGGGAGCAGTACTTC
CDR3 protein: CSVGTATNLGGEQYF

J gene: TRBJ1-4
D gene: -
clone size: few
V gene: TRBV25-1
CDR3 length: 15
CDR3 DNA: TGTGCCAGCAGTGAATATCTAGGCTATGCTGAAAAACTGTTTTTT
CDR3 protein: CASSEYLGYAEKLFF

J gene: TRBJ2-7
D gene: -
clone size: few
V gene: TRBV2
CDR3 length: 14
CDR3 DNA: TGTGCCAGCAGTGAACAGGGGAGCTCCTACGAGCAGTACTTC
CDR3 protein: CASSEQGSSYEQYF

J gene: TRBJ2-5
D gene: -
clone size: -
V gene: TRBV6-5
CDR3 length: 11
CDR3 DNA: TGTGCCAGCATCCAAAGGGAGACCCAGTACTTC
CDR3 protein: CASIQRETQYF

J gene: TRBJ2-1
D gene: -
clone size: few
V gene: TRBV4-2
CDR3 length: 15
CDR3 DNA: TGTGCCAGCAGCCAAGTAGTGGCAGGAAACAATGAGCAGTTCTTC
CDR3 protein: CASSQVVAGNNEQFF

J gene: TRBJ2-1
D gene: -
clone size: few
V gene: TRBV11-3
CDR3 length: 13
CDR3 DNA: TGTGCCAGCAGCTCCCTCGCCCCGAATGAGCAGTTCTTC
CDR3 protein: CASSSLAPNEQFF

J gene: TRBJ2-2
D gene: -
clone size: -
V gene: TRBV2
CDR3 length: 15
CDR3 DNA: TGTGCCAGCAGTGAAATTAGGACCTCTGGCGGGGAGCTGTTTTTT
CDR3 protein: CASSEIRTSGGELFF

J gene: TRBJ2-5
D gene: -
clone size: -
V gene: TRBV18
CDR3 length: 16
CDR3 DNA: TGTGCCAGCTCACCACCGAACCGGTCTCCCCCGGAGACCCAGTACTTC
CDR3 protein: CASSPPNRSPPETQYF

J gene: TRBJ2-7
D gene: -
clone size: few
V gene: TRBV7-2
CDR3 length: 13
CDR3 DNA: TGTGCCAGCAGCTTTGTGATATTCCACGAGCAGTACTTC
CDR3 protein: CASSFVIFHEQYF

J gene: TRBJ1-1
D gene: -
clone size: -
V gene: TRBV29-1
CDR3 length: 14
CDR3 DNA: TGCAGCGTAGTGGGGCCGCACGTTAACACTGAAGCTTTCTTT
CDR3 protein: CSVVGPHVNTEAFF

J gene: TRBJ2-7
D gene: TRBD1
clone size: -
V gene: TRBV30
CDR3 length: 15
CDR3 DNA: TGTGCCTGGAGCCCTGGGGACAGGGTGCTCTACGAGCAGTACTTC
CDR3 protein: CAWSPGDRVLYEQYF

J gene: TRBJ1-2
D gene: -
clone size: few
V gene: TRBV7-2
CDR3 length: 14
CDR3 DNA: TGTGCCAGCAGATGGTTGGAGGGAGTGGCTGGCTACACCTTC
CDR3 protein: CASRWLEGVAGYTF

J gene: TRBJ1-1
D gene: -
clone size: few
V gene: TRBV5-4
CDR3 length: 13
CDR3 DNA: TGTGCCAGCAGCTTGGGGGGAGACACTGAAGCTTTCTTT
CDR3 protein: CASSLGGDTEAFF

J gene: TRBJ2-7
D gene: -
clone size: few
V gene: TRBV7-9
CDR3 length: 13
CDR3 DNA: TGTGCCAGCAGCCCCCGAGGGGGTATCGAGCAGTACTTC
CDR3 protein: CASSPRGGIEQYF

J gene: TRBJ2-1
D gene: TRBD2
clone size: -
V gene: TRBV19
CDR3 length: 16
CDR3 DNA: TGTGCCAGTAGTCTGATAGCGGGAGGGCCCCACAATGAGCAGTTCTTC
CDR3 protein: CASSLIAGGPHNEQFF

J gene: TRBJ2-7
D gene: TRBD1
clone size: -
V gene: TRBV2
CDR3 length: 13
CDR3 DNA: TGTGCCAGCAGTGAAGGAGGACAGGGGAGGCAGTACTTC
CDR3 protein: CASSEGGQGRQYF

J gene: TRBJ2-3
D gene: TRBD2
clone size: -
V gene: TRBV30
CDR3 length: 16
CDR3 DNA: TGTGCCCACTATAGCGGGAGGGCCGTTGGCACAGATACGCAGTATTTT
CDR3 protein: CAHYSGRAVGTDTQYF